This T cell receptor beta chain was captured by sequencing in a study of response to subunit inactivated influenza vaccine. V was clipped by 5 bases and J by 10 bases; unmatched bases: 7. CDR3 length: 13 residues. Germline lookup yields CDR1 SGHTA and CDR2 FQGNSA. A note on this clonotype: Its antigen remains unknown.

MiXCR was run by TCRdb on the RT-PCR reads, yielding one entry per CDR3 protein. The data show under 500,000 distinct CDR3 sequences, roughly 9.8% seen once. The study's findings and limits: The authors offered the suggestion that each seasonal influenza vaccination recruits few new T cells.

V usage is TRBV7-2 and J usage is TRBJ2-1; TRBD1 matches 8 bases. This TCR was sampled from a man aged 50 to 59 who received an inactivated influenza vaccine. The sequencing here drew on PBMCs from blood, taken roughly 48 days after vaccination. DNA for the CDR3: TGTGCCAGCAGCACGTCAGGGGGCCTCGAGCAGTTCTTC. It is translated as CASSTSGGLEQFF.